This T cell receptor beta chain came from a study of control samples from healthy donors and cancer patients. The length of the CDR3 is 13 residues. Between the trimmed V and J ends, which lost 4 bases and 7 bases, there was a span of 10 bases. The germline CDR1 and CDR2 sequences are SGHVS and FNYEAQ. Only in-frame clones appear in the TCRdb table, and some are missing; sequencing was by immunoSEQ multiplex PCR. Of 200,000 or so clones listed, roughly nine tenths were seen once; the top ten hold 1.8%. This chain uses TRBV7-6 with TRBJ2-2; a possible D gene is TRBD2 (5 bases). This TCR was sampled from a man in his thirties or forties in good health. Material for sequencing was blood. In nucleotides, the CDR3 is TGTGCCAGCAGCTCTACTAGGAACGGGGAGCTGTTTTTT. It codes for CASSSTRNGELFF.